The text below deals with one T cell receptor beta chain. The authors' processing: Amplified reference gene primers provided the basis for estimating nucleated cell counts. Sequenced by immunoSEQ multiplex PCR; TCRdb stores in-frame clones only, minus some. V and J calls and clone size are copied from that table; D and trimming were computed from the DNA. The sample shows approximately 300,000 clones, roughly 90% of them seen only once. The sample belongs to a study of blood T cell repertoires in COVID-19. Recovered status applied to Cohort 3 donors who had two consecutive negative PCRs. It also applied to those with clearance or with symptom resolution. Germline V gives CDR1 SEHNR, CDR2 FQNEAQ (reference sequence). The trim removed 1 base at V and 4 bases at J, leaving 5 bases unmatched. The CDR3 contains 16 residues.

The rearrangement uses TRBV7-9 and TRBJ2-5; 11 nucleotides line up with TRBD2. The specimen was PBMCs or T cells enriched from blood (not recorded which). The sequence derives from a woman aged 25 to 45 who had recovered from COVID-19. The DNA of the CDR3 is TGTGCCAGCAGCTTAGTCCCTAGCGGGGGGCGAGAGACCCAGTACTTC. Translation: CASSLVPSGGRETQYF.